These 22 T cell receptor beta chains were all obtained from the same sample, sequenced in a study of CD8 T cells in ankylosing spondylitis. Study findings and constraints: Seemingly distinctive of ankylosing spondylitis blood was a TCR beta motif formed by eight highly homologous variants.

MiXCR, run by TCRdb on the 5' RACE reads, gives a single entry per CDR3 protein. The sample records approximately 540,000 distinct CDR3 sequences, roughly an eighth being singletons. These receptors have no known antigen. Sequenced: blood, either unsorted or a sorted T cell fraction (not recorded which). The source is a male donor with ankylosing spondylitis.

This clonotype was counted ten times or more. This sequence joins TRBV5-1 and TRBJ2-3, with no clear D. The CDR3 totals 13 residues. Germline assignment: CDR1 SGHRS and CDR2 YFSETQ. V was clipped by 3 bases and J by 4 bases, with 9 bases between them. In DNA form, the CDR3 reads TGCGCCAGCAGCTCGGCCGGAGCAGATACGCAGTATTTT. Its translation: CASSSAGADTQYF.

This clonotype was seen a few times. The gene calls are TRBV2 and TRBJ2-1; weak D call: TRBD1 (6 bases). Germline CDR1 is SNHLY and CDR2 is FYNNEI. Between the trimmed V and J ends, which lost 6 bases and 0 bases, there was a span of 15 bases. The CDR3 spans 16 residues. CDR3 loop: CASRDSGRGSYNEQFF. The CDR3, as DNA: TGTGCCAGCAGGGACTCGGGCAGGGGCTCCTACAATGAGCAGTTCTTC.

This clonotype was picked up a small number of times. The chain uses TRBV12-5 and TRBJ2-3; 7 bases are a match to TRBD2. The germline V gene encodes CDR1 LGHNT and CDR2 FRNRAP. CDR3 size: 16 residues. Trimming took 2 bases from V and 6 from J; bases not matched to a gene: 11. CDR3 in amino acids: CASGLRAGEGTDTQYF. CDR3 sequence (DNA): TGTGCTAGTGGTTTGAGGGCGGGAGAAGGTACCGATACGCAGTATTTT. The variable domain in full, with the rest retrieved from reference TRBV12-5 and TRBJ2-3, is DARVTQTPRHKVTEMGQEVTMRCQPILGHNTVFWYRQTMMQGLELLAYFRNRAPLDDSGMPKDRFSAEMPDATLATLKIQPSEPRDSAVYFCASGLRAGEGTDTQYFGPGTRLTVL.

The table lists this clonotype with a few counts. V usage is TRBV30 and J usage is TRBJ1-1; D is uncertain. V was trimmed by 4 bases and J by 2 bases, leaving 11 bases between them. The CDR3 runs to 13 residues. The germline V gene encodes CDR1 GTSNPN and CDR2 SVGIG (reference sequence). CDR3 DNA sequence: TGTGCCTGGAATAGACTTTCCAACACTGAAGCTTTCTTT. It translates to CAWNRLSNTEAFF.

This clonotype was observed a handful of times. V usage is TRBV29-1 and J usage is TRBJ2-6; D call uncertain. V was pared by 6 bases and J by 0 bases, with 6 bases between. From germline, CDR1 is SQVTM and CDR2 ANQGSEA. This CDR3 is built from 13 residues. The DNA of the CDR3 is TGCAGCGTCCAGGACTCTGGGGCCAACGTCCTGACTTTC. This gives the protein CSVQDSGANVLTF.

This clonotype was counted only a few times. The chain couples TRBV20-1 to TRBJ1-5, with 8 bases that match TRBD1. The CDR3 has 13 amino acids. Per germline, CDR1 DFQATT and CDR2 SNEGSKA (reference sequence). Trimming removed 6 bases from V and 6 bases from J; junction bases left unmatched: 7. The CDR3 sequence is CSATGAEGQPQHF. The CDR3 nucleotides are TGCAGTGCGACAGGGGCCGAGGGTCAGCCCCAGCATTTT.

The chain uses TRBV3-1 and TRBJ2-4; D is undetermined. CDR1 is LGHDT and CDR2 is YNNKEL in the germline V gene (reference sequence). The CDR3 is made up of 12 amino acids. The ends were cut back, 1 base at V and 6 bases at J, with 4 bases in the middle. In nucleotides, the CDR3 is TGTGCCAGCAGCCAAGCTATAAACATTCAGTACTTC. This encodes CASSQAINIQYF.

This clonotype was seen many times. The CDR3 spells CSARDRGTGIWNQPQHF. DNA for the CDR3: TGCAGTGCTAGAGATCGCGGGACAGGAATATGGAATCAGCCCCAGCATTTT. V is TRBV20-1 and J is TRBJ1-5; 8 bases are shared with TRBD1. V was pared by 0 bases and J by 4 bases, with 11 bases of the junction left unmatched. This CDR3 region has 17 residues. In germline, CDR1 is DFQATT, CDR2 SNEGSKA (reference sequence).

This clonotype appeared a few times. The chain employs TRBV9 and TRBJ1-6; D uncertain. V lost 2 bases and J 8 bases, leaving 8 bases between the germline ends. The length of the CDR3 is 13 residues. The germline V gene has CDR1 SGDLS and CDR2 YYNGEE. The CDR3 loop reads CASSVGNDSPLHF. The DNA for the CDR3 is TGTGCCAGCAGCGTGGGAAACGATTCACCCCTCCACTTT.

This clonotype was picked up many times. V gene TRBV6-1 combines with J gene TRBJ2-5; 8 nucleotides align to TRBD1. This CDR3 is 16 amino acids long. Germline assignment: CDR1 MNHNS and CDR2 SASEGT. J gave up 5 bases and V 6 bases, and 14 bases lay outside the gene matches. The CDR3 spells CASSRTAGQGHETQYF. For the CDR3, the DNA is TGTGCCAGCAGCCGAACCGCCGGACAGGGCCATGAGACCCAGTACTTC.

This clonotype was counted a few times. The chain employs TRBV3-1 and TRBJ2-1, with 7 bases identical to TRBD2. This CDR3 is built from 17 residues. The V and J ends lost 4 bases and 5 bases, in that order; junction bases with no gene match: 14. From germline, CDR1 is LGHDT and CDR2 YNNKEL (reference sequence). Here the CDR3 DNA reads TGTGCCAGCAGCCGACCCAAGGGGCGGGAGAACGACAATGAGCAGTTCTTC. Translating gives CASSRPKGRENDNEQFF.

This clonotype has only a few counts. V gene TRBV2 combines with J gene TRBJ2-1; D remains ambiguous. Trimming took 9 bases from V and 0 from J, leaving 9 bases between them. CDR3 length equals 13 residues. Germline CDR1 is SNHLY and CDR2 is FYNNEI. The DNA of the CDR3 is TGTGCCAGTGGCTTGATCTCCTACAATGAGCAGTTCTTC. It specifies CASGLISYNEQFF.

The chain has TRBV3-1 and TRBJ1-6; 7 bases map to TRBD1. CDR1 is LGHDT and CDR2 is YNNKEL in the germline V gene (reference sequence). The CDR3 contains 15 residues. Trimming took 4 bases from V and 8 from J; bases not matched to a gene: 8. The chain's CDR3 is CASSLLPDRDSPLHF. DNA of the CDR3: TGTGCCAGCAGCCTTCTACCCGACAGGGATTCACCCCTCCACTTT. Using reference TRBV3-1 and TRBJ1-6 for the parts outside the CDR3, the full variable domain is DTAVSQTPKYLVTQMGNDKSIKCEQNLGHDTMYWYKQDSKKFLKIMFSYNNKELIINETVPNRFSPKSPDKAHLNLHINSLELGDSAVYFCASSLLPDRDSPLHFGNGTRLTVT.

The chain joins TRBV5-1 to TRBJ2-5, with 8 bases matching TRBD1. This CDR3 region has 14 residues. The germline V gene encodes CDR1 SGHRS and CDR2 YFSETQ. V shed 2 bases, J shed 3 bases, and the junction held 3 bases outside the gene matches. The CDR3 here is CASSFQTGEETQYF. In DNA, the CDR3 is TGCGCCAGCAGCTTCCAGACAGGGGAAGAGACCCAGTACTTC.

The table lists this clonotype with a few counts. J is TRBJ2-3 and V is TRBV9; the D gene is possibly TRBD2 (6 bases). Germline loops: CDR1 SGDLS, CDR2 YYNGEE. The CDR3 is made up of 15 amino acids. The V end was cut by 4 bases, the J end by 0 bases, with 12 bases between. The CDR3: CASSKGGGSTDTQYF. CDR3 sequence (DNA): TGTGCCAGCAGCAAGGGTGGAGGGAGCACAGATACGCAGTATTTT.

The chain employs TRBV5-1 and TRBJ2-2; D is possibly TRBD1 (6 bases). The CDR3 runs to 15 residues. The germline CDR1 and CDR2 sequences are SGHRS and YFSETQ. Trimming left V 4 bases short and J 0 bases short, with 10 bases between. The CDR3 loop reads CASSETGTNTGELFF. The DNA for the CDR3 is TGCGCCAGCAGCGAAACAGGGACGAACACCGGGGAGCTGTTTTTT.

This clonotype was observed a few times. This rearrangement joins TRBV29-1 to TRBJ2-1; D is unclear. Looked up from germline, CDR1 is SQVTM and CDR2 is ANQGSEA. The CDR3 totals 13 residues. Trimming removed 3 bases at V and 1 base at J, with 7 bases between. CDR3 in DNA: TGCAGCGTTGATAGGGAATCCTACAATGAGCAGTTCTTC. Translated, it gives CSVDRESYNEQFF.

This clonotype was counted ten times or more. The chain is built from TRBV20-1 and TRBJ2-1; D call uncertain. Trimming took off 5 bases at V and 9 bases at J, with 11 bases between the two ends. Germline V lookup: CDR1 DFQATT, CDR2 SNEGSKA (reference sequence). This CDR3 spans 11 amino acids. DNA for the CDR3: TGCAGTGCTGGAATGAGGAGTGAGCAGTTCTTC. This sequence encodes CSAGMRSEQFF.

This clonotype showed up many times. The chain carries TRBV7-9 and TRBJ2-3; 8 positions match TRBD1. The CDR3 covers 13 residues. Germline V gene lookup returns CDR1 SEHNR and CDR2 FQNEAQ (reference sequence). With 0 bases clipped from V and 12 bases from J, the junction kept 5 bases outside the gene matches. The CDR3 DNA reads TGTGCCAGCAGCTTAGCTGGTGGACAGGGACAGTATTTT. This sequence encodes CASSLAGGQGQYF.

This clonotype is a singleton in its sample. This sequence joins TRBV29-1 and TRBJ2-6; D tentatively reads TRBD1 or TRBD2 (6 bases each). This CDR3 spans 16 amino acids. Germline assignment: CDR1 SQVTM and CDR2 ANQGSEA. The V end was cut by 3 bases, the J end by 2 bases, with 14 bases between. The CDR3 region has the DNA TGCAGCGTTGAGACTAGGGGGGCTGCTGGGGCCAACGTCCTGACTTTC. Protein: CSVETRGAAGANVLTF.

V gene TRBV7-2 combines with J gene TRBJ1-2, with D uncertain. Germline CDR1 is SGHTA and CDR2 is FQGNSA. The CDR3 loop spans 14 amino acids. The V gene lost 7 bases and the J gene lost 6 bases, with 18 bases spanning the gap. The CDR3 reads CASKLGRPTDGYTF. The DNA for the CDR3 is TGTGCCAGCAAACTAGGGAGGCCTACGGATGGCTACACCTTC.

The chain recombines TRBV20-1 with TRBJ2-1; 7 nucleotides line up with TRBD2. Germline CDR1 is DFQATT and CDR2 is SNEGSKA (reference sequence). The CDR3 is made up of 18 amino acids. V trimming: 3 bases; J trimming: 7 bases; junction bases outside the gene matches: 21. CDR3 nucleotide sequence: TGCAGTGCTAGGAAGGGGAGCGGGATAATTAATCCTACAAATGAGCAGTTCTTC. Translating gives CSARKGSGIINPTNEQFF.